The rows below give T cell receptor beta chains drawn from one sample of a study of control samples from healthy donors and cancer patients. TCRdb's copy holds only in-frame clones and misses some; the assay was immunoSEQ multiplex PCR. This sample carries roughly 29,000 clones, about 85% of them seen once, and the ten largest clones take about 3.9%. Sequencing was performed on formalin-fixed, paraffin-embedded tissue. The receptors stem from a female donor with melanoma. The CDR3 runs from the conserved cysteine through the conserved F or W. A D gene is named only where the DNA matches it firmly. The listing skips clone size in some rows; elsewhere it reads once, few, many or a size class.

cdr3_aa cdr3_nt j_call d_call v_call clone_size
CASSQSVGSYSNQPQHF TGCGCCAGCAGCCAATCTGTAGGCTCCTATAGCAATCAGCCCCAGCATTTT TRBJ1-5 . TRBV4-3 once
CASSFQGARNTEAFF TGTGCCAGCAGTTTCCAGGGGGCACGGAACACTGAAGCTTTCTTT TRBJ1-1 TRBD1 TRBV6-5 .
CASSPPPPGLYEQYF TGTGCCAGCAGCCCCCCCCCTCCAGGGCTGTACGAGCAGTACTTC TRBJ2-7 . TRBV7-9 .
CASSLGILFGHGYTF TGCGCCAGCAGCTTGGGGATCCTCTTCGGGCATGGCTACACCTTC TRBJ1-2 . TRBV5-1 .
CASRTRGRRYNEQFF TGTGCCAGCAGGACCAGGGGGAGAAGGTACAATGAGCAGTTCTTC TRBJ2-1 TRBD1 TRBV28 .
CASSPYNTPNEQFF TGTGCCAGCAGCCCGTATAATACACCCAATGAGCAGTTCTTC TRBJ2-1 . TRBV14 few
CASSHVPDTQYF TGTGCCAGCAGCCACGTGCCAGATACGCAGTATTTT TRBJ2-3 . TRBV14 .
CASSYDGFSEAFF TGTGCCAGCAGCTACGACGGCTTTTCTGAAGCTTTCTTT TRBJ1-1 . TRBV7-3 .
CASSSPGGGSYEQYF TGTGCCAGCAGCAGTCCGGGGGGGGGTAGTTACGAGCAGTACTTC TRBJ2-7 TRBD2 TRBV7-8 .
CASSPGGGLQETQYF TGTGCCAGCAGCCCGGGCGGGGGTCTTCAAGAGACCCAGTACTTC TRBJ2-5 TRBD2 TRBV5-4 .
CAWSRDWNTEAFF TGTGCCTGGAGTCGGGACTGGAACACTGAAGCTTTCTTT TRBJ1-1 . TRBV30 .
CASSVGGQVGFDTEAFF TGTGCCAGCAGCGTCGGAGGGCAGGTTGGTTTTGACACTGAAGCTTTCTTT TRBJ1-1 . TRBV9 .
CATSREQGTGDEKLFF TGTGCCACCAGCAGAGAACAGGGGACAGGGGATGAAAAACTGTTTTTT TRBJ1-4 TRBD1 TRBV15 .
CASSLGLAPYNEQFF TGTGCCAGCAGCTTGGGGCTAGCACCCTACAATGAGCAGTTCTTC TRBJ2-1 . TRBV5-6 .
CASSHPLSAPPDTQYF TGTGCCAGCAGTCATCCTCTCAGCGCTCCGCCCGATACGCAGTATTTT TRBJ2-3 . TRBV6-2/TRBV6-3 .
CASSLLGSSGANVLTF TGTGCCAGCAGTTTACTTGGGAGCTCTGGGGCCAACGTCCTGACTTTC TRBJ2-6 . TRBV27 few
CASSEETGYGYTF TGTGCCAGCAGTGAAGAGACAGGTTATGGCTACACCTTC TRBJ1-2 . TRBV6-1 few
CASSLLVPPPYEQYF TGTGCCAGCAGTTTACTGGTCCCCCCGCCCTACGAGCAGTACTTC TRBJ2-7 . TRBV27 .
CASSEFYDRTPYNEQFF TGTGCCAGCAGTGAATTCTACGACCGTACCCCCTACAATGAGCAGTTCTTC TRBJ2-1 . TRBV2 .
CASSWMDGELFF TGTGCCTCGTCGTGGATGGACGGGGAGCTGTTTTTT TRBJ2-2 . TRBV19 .
CASQSRGTYEQYF TGTGCCAGTCAGAGTCGGGGAACCTACGAGCAGTACTTC TRBJ2-7 . TRBV19 .
CASSQPHEVAGGFYEQYF TGTGCCAGCAGCCAACCTCACGAGGTAGCGGGAGGTTTCTACGAGCAGTACTTC TRBJ2-7 TRBD2 TRBV4-2 few
CASSTGLTNEKLFF TGTGCCAGCAGCACAGGGTTGACTAATGAAAAACTGTTTTTT TRBJ1-4 . TRBV3-1/TRBV3-2 .
CASSAGTGTRGYTF TGTGCCAGCAGCGCCGGGACAGGGACTCGGGGCTACACCTTC TRBJ1-2 TRBD1 TRBV3-1/TRBV3-2 .
CASTEDRGLLNEQFF TGTGCCAGCACCGAAGACAGGGGGCTCCTCAATGAGCAGTTCTTC TRBJ2-1 TRBD1 TRBV2 .